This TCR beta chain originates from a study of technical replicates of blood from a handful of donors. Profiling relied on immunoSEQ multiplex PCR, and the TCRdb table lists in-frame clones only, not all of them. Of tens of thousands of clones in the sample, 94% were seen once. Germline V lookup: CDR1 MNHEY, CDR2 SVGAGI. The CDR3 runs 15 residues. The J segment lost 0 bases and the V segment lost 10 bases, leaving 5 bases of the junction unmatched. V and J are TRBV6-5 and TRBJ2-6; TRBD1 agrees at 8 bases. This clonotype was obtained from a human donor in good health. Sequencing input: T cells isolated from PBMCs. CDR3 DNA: TGTGCCACTTGGACAGGGCGCTCTGGGGCCAACGTCCTGACTTTC. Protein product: CATWTGRSGANVLTF.